This T cell receptor (beta chain) derives from a study of tumor-infiltrating lymphocytes in primary liver carcinoma. Study as a whole: Subjects consisted of male and female patients aged 30 to 69 years. Samples had roughly 3.65 to 8 million productive TCRbeta reads, comparable between tissue types.

This CDR3 has 14 residues. Germline V gives CDR1 MDHEN, CDR2 SYDVKM. As for this clonotype: A read error may produce the germline difference seen at one junction end.

A constant-region primer served to make TCR beta cDNA from about 490 ng total RNA. A slightly modified ARM-PCR protocol with three nested multiplex PCR rounds produced these TCR beta libraries. TRBV1-TRBV30 forward and Cbeta reverse primers drove the first two roughly 10-cycle rounds. TCRdb analysed the multiplex PCR reads with MiXCR anew, one entry per CDR3 protein. The sample lists approximately 100,000 distinct CDR3 sequences, about 62% occurring once. Scientists recovered RNA and DNA together from around 20-30 mg of unsorted bulk tissue. Enrolled patients were chronically infected with HBV and treatment-naive.

Sequencing was done on a sample of liver tumor tissue from sampling region 2. Subset reported: tumor region T2, inferior pole. The receptor's source is a woman aged 55-69 years with primary liver carcinoma and hepatitis B virus infection. The V gene is TRBV28, the J gene TRBJ1-1, with D unclear. CDR3 sequence: CASSLEQHNTEVFF. CDR3 nucleotide sequence: TGTGCCAGCAGTTTAGAACAGCATAACACTGAAGTTTTCTTT.